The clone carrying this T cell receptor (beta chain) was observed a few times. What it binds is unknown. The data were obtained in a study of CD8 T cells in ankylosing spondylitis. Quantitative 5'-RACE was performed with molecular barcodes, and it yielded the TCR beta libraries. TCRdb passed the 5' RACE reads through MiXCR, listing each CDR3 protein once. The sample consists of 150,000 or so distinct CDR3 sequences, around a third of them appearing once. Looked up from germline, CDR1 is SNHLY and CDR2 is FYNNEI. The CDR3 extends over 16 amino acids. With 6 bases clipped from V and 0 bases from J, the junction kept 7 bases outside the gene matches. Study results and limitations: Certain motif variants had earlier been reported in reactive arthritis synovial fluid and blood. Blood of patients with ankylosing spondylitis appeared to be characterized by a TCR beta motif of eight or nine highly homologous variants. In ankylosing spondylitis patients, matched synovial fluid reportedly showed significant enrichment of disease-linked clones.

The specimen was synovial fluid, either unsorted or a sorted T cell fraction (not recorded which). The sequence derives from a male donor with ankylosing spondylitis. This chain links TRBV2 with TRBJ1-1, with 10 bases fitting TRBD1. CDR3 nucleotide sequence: TGTGCCAGCAGCAGGGACAGGGGCATTCTGAACACTGAAGCTTTCTTT. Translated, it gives CASSRDRGILNTEAFF.